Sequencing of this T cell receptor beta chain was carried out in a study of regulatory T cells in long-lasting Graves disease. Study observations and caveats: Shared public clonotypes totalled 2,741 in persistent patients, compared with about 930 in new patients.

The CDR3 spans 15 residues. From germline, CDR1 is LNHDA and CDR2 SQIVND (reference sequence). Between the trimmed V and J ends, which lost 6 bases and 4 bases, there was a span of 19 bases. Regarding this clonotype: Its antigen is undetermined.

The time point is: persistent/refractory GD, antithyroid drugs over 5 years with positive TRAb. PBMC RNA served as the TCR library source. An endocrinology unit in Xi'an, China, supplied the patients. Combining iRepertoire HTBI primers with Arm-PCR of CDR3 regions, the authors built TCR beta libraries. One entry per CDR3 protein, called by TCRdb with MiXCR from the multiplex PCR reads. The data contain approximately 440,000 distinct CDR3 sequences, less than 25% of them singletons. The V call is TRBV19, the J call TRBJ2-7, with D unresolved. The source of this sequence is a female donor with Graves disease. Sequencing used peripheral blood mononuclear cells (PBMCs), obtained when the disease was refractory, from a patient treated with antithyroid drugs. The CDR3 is CASRFGFVGSYEQYF. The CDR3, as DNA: TGTGCCAGTAGATTCGGATTCGTAGGATCTTACGAGCAGTACTTC.